The entry that follows covers one TCR beta chain sequence. Its antigen remains undetermined. No much larger clone exists at a distance of one base, and base qualities are not known. The library came from the immunoSEQ multiplex PCR assay. A mixture of 60 forward primers for TCR Vbeta segments and 13 reverse primers for TCR Jbeta segments was used in the multiplex PCR. The CDR3 region of rearranged TCR beta genes was amplified from genomic DNA by a multiplex PCR assay. On the Illumina HiSeq System, the amplified TCR beta libraries were sequenced as 87-base-pair reads. The authors' analysis ran thus. Across the roughly 670 repertoires, a later analysis counted around 80 million unique TCR beta chains, around 10 million of which were shared by at least two donors. Raw reads were error-corrected and collapsed into unique sequences by a nearest-neighbor algorithm in which closely related sequences were merged to remove PCR and sequencing errors. V, D and J gene segments were assigned by aligning CDR3 sequences to IMGT reference sequences. For a sequence to be retained, a match of at least six nucleotides was required to both a V gene segment and a J gene segment. A rearrangement counted as productive if the CDR3 had no stop codons and remained in frame with V and J, and every other rearrangement counted as non-productive. CDR3 was defined by IMGT convention, running from the second conserved V-encoded cysteine to the conserved J-encoded phenylalanine. In an earlier analysis of more than 550 of the donors, sequences lacking an unambiguous match to a single V gene segment were excluded. In an earlier analysis of 587 of the donors, a V segment was called functional when productive rearrangements were above 56.7%, and segregating when the standard deviation between donors exceeded 5%. A statistical classification framework was developed to diagnose cytomegalovirus status using the catalog of TCR beta chain sequences. V and J gene assignment, in a later analysis, came from comparing TCR nucleotide sequences with IMGT/GENE-DB human TR gene sequences. The TCRdist pipeline was used in a later analysis to assign CDR3 sequences and most-parsimonious VDJ recombination scenarios. A later analysis defined each TCR beta chain by its CDR3 amino acid sequence plus V-gene family, and excluded reads lacking a unique V-gene family. In a later analysis, nearly 600 highly shared, low-generation-probability nucleotide sequences were removed to address suspected cross-contamination and a sequencing artifact. A later analysis calculated a clonal expansion index for each public chain from normalized within-repertoire ranks of inferred template counts. In a later analysis, generation probabilities were computed using a VDJ recombination model fitted to out-of-frame rearrangements, and the results were checked against IGoR. A later analysis scored TCR-TCR, TCR-HLA and TCR-CMV co-occurrence with hypergeometric tests, applying a repertoire-size bias correction to TCR pairs. False discovery rates were estimated in a later analysis by permuting HLA or CMV assignments 20 times. A later analysis grouped co-occurring TCRs with DBSCAN, adding TCRdist sequence similarity when clustering within HLA-allele-positive subsets. Co-occurrence clustering excluded repertoires with fewer than 30,000 or more than 120,000 public chains, plus five with anomalous nucleotide sharing. The source is immuneACCESS, and TCRdb retained only in-frame sequences with V and J called. Part of the clones is not carried over; for the studies checked, unresolved V genes explain less than half of this, and the remainder is unexplained. V and J calls and clone size are copied from that table; D and trimming were computed from the DNA. The sample table shows around 110,000 clones, and 75% to 90% are seen once. The ten largest clones represent 2.1% of the sample.

The CDR3 spans 14 residues, from the cysteine through the phenylalanine. The CDR3 DNA has 42 bases and is translated from base 1. CDR1 is given as SGHRS and CDR2 as YFSETQ, both from the germline V gene. Compared with germline, V lacks 2 bases and J lacks 5 bases; bases without a gene match: 4. The cohort was made up of 666 healthy bone marrow donors. At the time of sampling, all cohort members were nominally healthy, though unrecorded immune exposures were likely present. The donor was CMV seronegative and belonged to the group of 352 seronegative cohort members. Every donor gave a peripheral blood sample, and the peripheral blood mononuclear cells from that sample were used for TCR beta sequencing. Genomic DNA extraction from the blood cell samples was performed with the Qiagen DNeasy Blood Extraction Kit. The data originate from a study of cytomegalovirus exposure and HLA in healthy donors (dated by TCRdb to 2017 to 2019). In terms of the full investigation: In an earlier analysis of 450 to 750 of the donors, 276 Gb of sequence data and 90 million to 130 million unique TCR beta sequences from some 170 million T cells were reported. The T cell repertoires of some 670 subjects were profiled by immunosequencing and related to cytomegalovirus serostatus. A later analysis re-analyzed previously published TCR beta repertoires from 650 to 800 donors and added high-resolution HLA genotyping to study TCR occurrence patterns. Donor age, sex, ethnicity and CMV serostatus were compiled alongside the repertoire data. In a later genetic analysis, genome-wide SNP genotypes for about 55% of the roughly 670 donors were used, and that subset was treated as a discovery cohort. Among 300 to 500 genotyped donors of the cohort, an average of around 220,000 unique TCR beta nucleotide sequences was sequenced per donor, of which 15% to 20% were non-productive. The study was designed to test whether signatures of past pathogen exposure could be identified by cataloging public T cell receptors. Class I and class II HLA loci were covered by the typing at four-digit resolution. Approximately 310 gigabases of sequencing data and tens of millions of unique TCR sequences were included in an early release covering about 700 HLA-typed donors. Among the approximately 420 genotyped donors, roughly 80% belonged to the genetic ancestry cluster associated with self-reported Caucasian donors. The study combined high-throughput TCR immunosequencing, statistical association of individual TCRs with disease status, and machine learning to predict cytomegalovirus infection status. Several DR-DQ haplotypes were handled as single units for association and clustering because linkage in the cohort was strong. All discovery cohort repertoires had been generated on a single sequencing platform. A separate validation cohort of approximately 130 different subjects was used in addition to the 666-subject first cohort. In an earlier analysis of a few hundred of the donors, high-throughput TCR beta sequencing was used to judge whether each TCR beta V gene segment behaved as functional or pseudogenic. Typing coverage differed by locus: A, B, C, DRB1 and DQB1 were typed in roughly 629-630 donors, DQA1 in about 510, DPA1 in 600 to 610, and DPB1 in just under 480. Rather than drawing on any new phenotypic data, the later analysis identified candidate immune exposures from TCR beta sequences and the way those sequences occurred across donors. Study-wide findings and limitations: When HLA alleles, especially DR and DQ, strongly co-occurred, attributing TCR associations to individual alleles was difficult. A later analysis found that most CMV-associated TCR beta chains appeared HLA-restricted, with HLA associations seemingly driven largely by CMV exposure. A later analysis associated 16,951 TCR beta sequences with specific HLA alleles at a false discovery rate of 0.05. The study gave a list of 150 to 200 TCR beta chains associated with cytomegalovirus. The only immune exposure information available for the cohort was CMV serostatus. Across donors, most TCR sequences were observed very rarely, whereas some public TCRs were present in many individuals. Only TCR beta chains were sequenced in this cohort, and the absence of alpha or paired-chain data limited detectable features. According to the authors, the approach could potentially be generalized to other disease states and immunological phenotypes. A later analysis found that TCR association rates varied across HLA loci, with DRB1 alleles showing the most associated TCRs and HLA-C alleles the fewest. In a later analysis, HLA-associated TCR beta chains were found to be more clonally expanded and to have lower generation probabilities than equally common non-associated chains. Because HLA typing was missing for some donors at each locus, association tests included only the typed subset. Linkage disequilibrium might explain the correlated functional status among segregating V segments, but an unknown experimental factor could not be excluded. Because the 87-base-pair reads could not distinguish some IMGT-functional V segments, including TRBV6-2 and TRBV6-3, those segments were excluded. The classifier was reported to diagnose cytomegalovirus status with high specificity and sensitivity in both the original and validation cohorts. According to a later genetic analysis, donors in an Asian-associated ancestry cluster had fewer N-insertions in productive TCRs than the approximately 700-donor mean. Presence/absence analyses assumed roughly uniform sequencing depth across donors, an assumption that may not hold. A later genetic analysis associated a missense DCLRE1C variant with V-gene and J-gene trimming of TCR beta chains, and an independent cohort replicated the association. Broadly in line with IMGT annotations, most TCR beta V segments showed up in productive rearrangements about 87% or about 30% of the time in an earlier analysis of under 700 of the donors. A further reported finding was that TCR beta sequences accurately predicted the HLA-A and HLA-B alleles for most subjects in the first cohort. Because counts were too low, some 17 rarely observed V segments, including chromosome 9 orphons, were excluded from the earlier analysis of under 650 of the donors. Three of the identified cytomegalovirus-associated TCR beta chains were confirmed in vitro to be specific for cytomegalovirus antigens. In a later analysis, several top co-occurrence clusters were reported to appear linked to parvovirus B19, influenza, CMV and Epstein-Barr virus. A cluster of highly shared sequence variants was judged likely to be a technical artifact of the sequencing pipeline.

Recombination connected TRBV5-1 to TRBJ2-5; 9 junctional bases match TRBD1. The sequencing input was PBMCs. This clonotype originated in a man aged 25 to 40 in good health and CMV-seronegative. The CDR3 reads as follows: CASSLQGAGETQYF. The sequenced DNA: TGCGCCAGCAGCTTACAGGGGGCAGGGGAGACCCAGTACTTC.